The rows below give T cell receptor beta chains drawn from one sample of a study of Ad26.COV2.S vaccination and SARS-CoV-2 variants. Clones were read by immunoSEQ multiplex PCR, and TCRdb kept only the in-frame ones, dropping some. The sample carries a few hundred thousand clones, 87% recorded once. The sample here was peripheral blood, taken in a trial of Ad26.COV2.S vaccine versus placebo. The receptors derive from a person aged 18 to 59 who received the Ad26.COV2.S COVID-19 vaccine or a placebo. Both conserved end residues are part of each CDR3. Each record gives: V gene, D gene, clone size, J gene, CDR3 DNA, CDR3 protein. A D gene is named only where the DNA matches it firmly. Part of the rows lack a size; the others show once, few, many or a class for expanded clones.

v_call: TRBV11-1
d_call: TRBD1
clone_size: -
j_call: TRBJ2-4
cdr3_nt: TGTGCCAGCAGCCAGTACAGGGGGCAGGTCATTCAGTACTTC
cdr3_aa: CASSQYRGQVIQYF

v_call: TRBV9
d_call: -
clone_size: -
j_call: TRBJ2-3
cdr3_nt: TGTGCCAGCAGCCCAGGACTATACACAGATACGCAGTATTTT
cdr3_aa: CASSPGLYTDTQYF

v_call: TRBV9
d_call: TRBD2
clone_size: -
j_call: TRBJ2-7
cdr3_nt: TGTGCCAGCAGCAGAAACACCGGGACTATAGCCGAGCAGTACTTC
cdr3_aa: CASSRNTGTIAEQYF

v_call: TRBV2
d_call: -
clone_size: -
j_call: TRBJ1-4
cdr3_nt: TGTGCCAGCAGTGAGGCAGGGGAAGAAAAACTGTTTTTT
cdr3_aa: CASSEAGEEKLFF

v_call: TRBV5-4
d_call: -
clone_size: -
j_call: TRBJ2-4
cdr3_nt: TGTGCCAGCAGCCCTGACAAAGGGGCCAAAAACATTCAGTACTTC
cdr3_aa: CASSPDKGAKNIQYF

v_call: TRBV14
d_call: -
clone_size: once
j_call: TRBJ2-1
cdr3_nt: TGTGCCAGCAGCCAAGGGGTAAACTCCTACAATGAGCAGTTCTTC
cdr3_aa: CASSQGVNSYNEQFF

v_call: TRBV5-1
d_call: -
clone_size: once
j_call: TRBJ2-7
cdr3_nt: TGCGCCAGCAGCCCAGCCGGGGCCCAGGGCCTCTCCTACGAGCAGTACTTC
cdr3_aa: CASSPAGAQGLSYEQYF

v_call: TRBV4-1
d_call: TRBD2
clone_size: -
j_call: TRBJ2-5
cdr3_nt: TGCGCCAGCAGCCAAGTTGCACTAGCGGACCAAGAGACCCAGTACTTC
cdr3_aa: CASSQVALADQETQYF

v_call: TRBV27
d_call: -
clone_size: -
j_call: TRBJ2-3
cdr3_nt: TGTGCCAGCAGTTTACTAGCTCCTAGCACAGATACGCAGTATTTT
cdr3_aa: CASSLLAPSTDTQYF

v_call: TRBV3-1/TRBV3-2
d_call: -
clone_size: -
j_call: TRBJ1-1
cdr3_nt: TGTGCCAGCAGCCAGACCCAGTACACTGAAGCTTTCTTT
cdr3_aa: CASSQTQYTEAFF

v_call: TRBV6-4
d_call: -
clone_size: -
j_call: TRBJ1-1
cdr3_nt: TGTGCCAGCAGTGACCGGGACCTCCGGCGGACTGAAGCTTTCTTT
cdr3_aa: CASSDRDLRRTEAFF

v_call: TRBV19
d_call: -
clone_size: few
j_call: TRBJ1-5
cdr3_nt: TGTGCCAGCGCAGGGGTAGGGAATCAGCCCCAGCATTTT
cdr3_aa: CASAGVGNQPQHF